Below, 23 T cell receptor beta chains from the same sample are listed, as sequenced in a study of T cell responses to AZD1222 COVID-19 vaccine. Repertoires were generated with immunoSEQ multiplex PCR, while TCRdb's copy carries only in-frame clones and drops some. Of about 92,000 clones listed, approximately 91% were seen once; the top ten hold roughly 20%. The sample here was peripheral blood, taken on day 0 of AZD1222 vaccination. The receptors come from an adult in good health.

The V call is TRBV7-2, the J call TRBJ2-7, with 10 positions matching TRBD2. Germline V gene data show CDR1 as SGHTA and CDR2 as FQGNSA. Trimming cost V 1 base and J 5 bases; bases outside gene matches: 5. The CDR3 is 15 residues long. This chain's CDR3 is CASSLVSGGADEQYF. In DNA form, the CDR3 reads TGTGCCAGCAGCTTAGTCAGCGGGGGGGCCGACGAGCAGTACTTC.

The CDR3 here is CSVDRGTETQYF. CDR3 bases: TGCAGCGTTGACAGGGGAACGGAGACCCAGTACTTC. The chain combines TRBV29-1 with TRBJ2-5; D is perhaps TRBD1 (6 bases). Per germline, CDR1 SQVTM and CDR2 ANQGSEA. V lost 3 bases to trimming and J lost 5 bases, with 10 bases between them. The CDR3 sequence is 12 residues long.

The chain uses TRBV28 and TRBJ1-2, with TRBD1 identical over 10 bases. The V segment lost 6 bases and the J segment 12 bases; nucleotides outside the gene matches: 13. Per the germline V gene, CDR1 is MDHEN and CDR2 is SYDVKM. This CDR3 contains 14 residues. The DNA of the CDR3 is TGTGCCAGCAGAACCGGGACAGGGGCCTGGCGGCACACCTTC. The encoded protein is CASRTGTGAWRHTF.

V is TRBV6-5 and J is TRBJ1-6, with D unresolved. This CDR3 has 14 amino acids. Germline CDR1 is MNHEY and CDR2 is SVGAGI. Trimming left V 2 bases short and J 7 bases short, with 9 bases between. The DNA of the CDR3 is TGTGCCAGCAGTTACAGAGCCCAAAATTCACCCCTCCACTTT. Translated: CASSYRAQNSPLHF.

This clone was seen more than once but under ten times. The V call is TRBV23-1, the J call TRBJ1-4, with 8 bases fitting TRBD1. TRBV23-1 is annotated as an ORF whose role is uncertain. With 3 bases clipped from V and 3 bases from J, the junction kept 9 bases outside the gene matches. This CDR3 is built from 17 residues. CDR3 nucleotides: TGCGCCAGCAGTCACGGACAGGGTTTTAGGGCTAATGAAAAACTGTTTTTT. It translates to CASSHGQGFRANEKLFF.

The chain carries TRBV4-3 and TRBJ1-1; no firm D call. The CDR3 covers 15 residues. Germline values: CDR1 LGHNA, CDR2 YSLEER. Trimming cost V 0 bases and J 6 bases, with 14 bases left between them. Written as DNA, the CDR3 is TGCGCCAGCAGCCAAGATTATGTCCGAGGAGCTGAAGCTTTCTTT. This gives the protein CASSQDYVRGAEAFF.

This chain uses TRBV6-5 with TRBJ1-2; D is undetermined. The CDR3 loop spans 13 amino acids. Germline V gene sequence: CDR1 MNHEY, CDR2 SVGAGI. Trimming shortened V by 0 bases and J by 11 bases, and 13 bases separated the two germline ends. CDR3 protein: CASSYSNLLHYTF. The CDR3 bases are TGTGCCAGCAGTTACTCTAATCTCCTTCATTACACCTTC.

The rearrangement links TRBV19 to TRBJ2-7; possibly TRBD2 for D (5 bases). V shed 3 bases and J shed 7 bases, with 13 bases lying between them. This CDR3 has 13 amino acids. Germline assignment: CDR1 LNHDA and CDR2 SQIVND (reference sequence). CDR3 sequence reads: CASSIGLAGEQYF. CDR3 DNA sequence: TGTGCCAGTAGTATCGGCCTAGCTGGTGAGCAGTACTTC.

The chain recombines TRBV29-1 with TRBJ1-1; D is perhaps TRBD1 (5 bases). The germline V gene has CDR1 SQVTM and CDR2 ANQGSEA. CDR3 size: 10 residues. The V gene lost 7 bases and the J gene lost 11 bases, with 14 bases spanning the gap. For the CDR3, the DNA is TGCAGCGCTGGGGACTCTGTCGCTTTCTTT. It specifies CSAGDSVAFF.

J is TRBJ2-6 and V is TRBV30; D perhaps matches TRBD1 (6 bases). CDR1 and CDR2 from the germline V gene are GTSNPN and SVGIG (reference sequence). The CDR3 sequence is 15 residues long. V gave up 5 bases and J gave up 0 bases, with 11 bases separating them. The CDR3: CAWQRGISGANVLTF. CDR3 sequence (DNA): TGTGCCTGGCAGAGGGGGATCTCTGGGGCCAACGTCCTGACTTTC.

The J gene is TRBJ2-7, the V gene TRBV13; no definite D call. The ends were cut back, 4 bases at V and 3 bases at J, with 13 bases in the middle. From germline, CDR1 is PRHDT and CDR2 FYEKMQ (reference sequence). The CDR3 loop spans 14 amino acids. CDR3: CASSSQGFDYEQYF. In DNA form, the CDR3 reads TGTGCCAGCAGCTCGCAAGGATTCGACTACGAGCAGTACTTC.

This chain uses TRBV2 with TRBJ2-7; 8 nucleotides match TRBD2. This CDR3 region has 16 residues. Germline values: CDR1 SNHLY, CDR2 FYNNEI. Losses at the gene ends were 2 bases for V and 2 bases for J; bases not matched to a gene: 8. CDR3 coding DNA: TGTGCCAGCAGTGAACTTGCGGGGGGCCTTCCCTACGAGCAGTACTTC. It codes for CASSELAGGLPYEQYF.

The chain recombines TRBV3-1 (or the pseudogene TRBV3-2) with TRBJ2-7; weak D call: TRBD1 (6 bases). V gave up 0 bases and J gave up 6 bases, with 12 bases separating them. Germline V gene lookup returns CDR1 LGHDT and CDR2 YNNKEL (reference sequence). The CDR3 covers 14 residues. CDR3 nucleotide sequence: TGTGCCAGCAGCCAAGAAAGCGGACAGTTCGAGCAGTACTTC. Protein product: CASSQESGQFEQYF.

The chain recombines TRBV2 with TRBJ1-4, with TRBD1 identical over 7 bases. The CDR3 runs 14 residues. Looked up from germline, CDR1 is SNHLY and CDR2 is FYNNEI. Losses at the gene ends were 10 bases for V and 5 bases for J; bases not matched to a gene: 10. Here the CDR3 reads CAINRQGSNEKLFF. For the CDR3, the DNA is TGTGCCATCAACCGACAGGGTTCGAATGAAAAACTGTTTTTT. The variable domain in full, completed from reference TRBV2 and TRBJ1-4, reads EPEVTQTPSHQVTQMGQEVILRCVPISNHLYFYWYRQILGQKVEFLVSFYNNEISEKSEIFDDQFSVERPDGSNFTLKIRSTKLEDSAMYFCAINRQGSNEKLFFGSGTQLSVL.

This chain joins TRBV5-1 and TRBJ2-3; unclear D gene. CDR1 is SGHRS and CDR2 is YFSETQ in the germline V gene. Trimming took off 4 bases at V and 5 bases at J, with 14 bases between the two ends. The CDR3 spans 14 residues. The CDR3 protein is CASSPGPEEDTQYF. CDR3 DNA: TGCGCCAGCAGCCCAGGCCCTGAGGAAGATACGCAGTATTTT.

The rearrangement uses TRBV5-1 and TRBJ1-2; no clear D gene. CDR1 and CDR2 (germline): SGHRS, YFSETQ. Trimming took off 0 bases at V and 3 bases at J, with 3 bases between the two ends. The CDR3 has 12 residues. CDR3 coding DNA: TGCGCCAGCAGCTTGGCCGACTATGGCTACACCTTC. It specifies CASSLADYGYTF.

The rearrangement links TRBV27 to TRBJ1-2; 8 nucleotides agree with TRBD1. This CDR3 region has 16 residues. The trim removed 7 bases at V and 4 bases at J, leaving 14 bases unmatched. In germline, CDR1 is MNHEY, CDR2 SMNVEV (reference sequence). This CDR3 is CASKPTSVDRVYGYTF. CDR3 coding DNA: TGTGCCAGCAAACCGACAAGCGTGGACAGGGTCTATGGCTACACCTTC.

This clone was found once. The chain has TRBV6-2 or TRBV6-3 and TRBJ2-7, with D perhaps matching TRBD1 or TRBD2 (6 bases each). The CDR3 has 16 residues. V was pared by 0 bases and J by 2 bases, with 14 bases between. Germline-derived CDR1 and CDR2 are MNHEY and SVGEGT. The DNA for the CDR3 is TGTGCCAGCAGTTACTCGAAGGGGGGTCGACCCTACGAGCAGTACTTC. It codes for CASSYSKGGRPYEQYF.

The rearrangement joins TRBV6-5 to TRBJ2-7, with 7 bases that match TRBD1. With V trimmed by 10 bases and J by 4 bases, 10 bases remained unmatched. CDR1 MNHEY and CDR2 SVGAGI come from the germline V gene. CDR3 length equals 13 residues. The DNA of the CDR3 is TGTGCCACCGGTCCAGGGGGTCGATACGAGCAGTACTTC. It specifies CATGPGGRYEQYF.

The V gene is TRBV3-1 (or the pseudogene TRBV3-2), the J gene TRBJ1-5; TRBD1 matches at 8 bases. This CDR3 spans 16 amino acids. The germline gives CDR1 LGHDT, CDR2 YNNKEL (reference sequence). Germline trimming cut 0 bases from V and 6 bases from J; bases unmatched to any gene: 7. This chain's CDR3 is CASSQDGGRGLQPQHF. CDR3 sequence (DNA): TGTGCCAGCAGCCAAGATGGGGGCAGGGGGCTTCAGCCCCAGCATTTT.

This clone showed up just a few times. Written as DNA, the CDR3 is TGCGCCAGCAGCTCTAAGCTTACCATGGGACGGACAAACTATGGCTACACCTTC. Encoded protein: CASSSKLTMGRTNYGYTF. V and J are TRBV5-1 and TRBJ1-2; D possibly corresponds to TRBD1 (5 bases). Germline CDR1 SGHRS, CDR2 YFSETQ. This CDR3 has 18 amino acids. V was pared by 3 bases and J by 2 bases, with 23 bases between.

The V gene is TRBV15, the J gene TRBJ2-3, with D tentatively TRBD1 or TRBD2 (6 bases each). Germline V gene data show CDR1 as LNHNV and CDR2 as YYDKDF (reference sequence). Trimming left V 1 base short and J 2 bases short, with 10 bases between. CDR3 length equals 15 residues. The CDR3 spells CATSRGGAHTDTQYF. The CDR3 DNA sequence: TGTGCCACCAGCAGAGGGGGGGCGCACACAGATACGCAGTATTTT.

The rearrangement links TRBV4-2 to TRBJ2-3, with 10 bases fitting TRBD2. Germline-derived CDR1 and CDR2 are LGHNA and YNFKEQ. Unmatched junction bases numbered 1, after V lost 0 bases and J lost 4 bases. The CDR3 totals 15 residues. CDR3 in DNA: TGTGCCAGCAGCCAAGAAGCGGGGGGGCCAGATACGCAGTATTTT. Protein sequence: CASSQEAGGPDTQYF.